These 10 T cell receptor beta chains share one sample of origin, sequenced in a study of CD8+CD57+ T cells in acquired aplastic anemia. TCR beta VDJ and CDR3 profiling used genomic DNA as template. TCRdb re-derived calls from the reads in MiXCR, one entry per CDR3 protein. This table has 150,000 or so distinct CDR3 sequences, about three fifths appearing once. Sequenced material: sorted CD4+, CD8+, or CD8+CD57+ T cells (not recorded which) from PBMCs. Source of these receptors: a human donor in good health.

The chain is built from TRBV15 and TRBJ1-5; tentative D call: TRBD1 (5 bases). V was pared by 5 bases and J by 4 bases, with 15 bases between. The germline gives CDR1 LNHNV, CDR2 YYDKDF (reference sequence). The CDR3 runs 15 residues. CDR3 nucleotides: TGTGCCACCAGCCGAACCGGGACCCGAAATCAGCCCCAGCATTTT. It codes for CATSRTGTRNQPQHF.

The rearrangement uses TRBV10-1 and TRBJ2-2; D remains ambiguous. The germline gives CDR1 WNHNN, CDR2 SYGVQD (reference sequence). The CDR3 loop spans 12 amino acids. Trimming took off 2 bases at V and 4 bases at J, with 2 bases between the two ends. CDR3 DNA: TGCGCCAGCAGTGAGGGCACCGGGGAGCTGTTTTTT. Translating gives CASSEGTGELFF.

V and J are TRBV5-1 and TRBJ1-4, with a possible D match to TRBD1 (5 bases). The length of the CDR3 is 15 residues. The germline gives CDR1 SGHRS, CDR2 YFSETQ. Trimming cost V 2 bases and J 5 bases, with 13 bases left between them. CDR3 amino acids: CASSFDRSTNEKLFF. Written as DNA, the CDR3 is TGCGCCAGCAGCTTCGACAGATCCACAAATGAAAAACTGTTTTTT.

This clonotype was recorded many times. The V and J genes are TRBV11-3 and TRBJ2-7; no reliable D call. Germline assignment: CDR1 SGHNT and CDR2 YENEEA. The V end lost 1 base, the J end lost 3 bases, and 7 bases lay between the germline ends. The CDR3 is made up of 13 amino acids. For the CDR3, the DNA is TGTGCCAGCAGCTTAGGGGTCTACTACGAGCAGTACTTC. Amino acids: CASSLGVYYEQYF.

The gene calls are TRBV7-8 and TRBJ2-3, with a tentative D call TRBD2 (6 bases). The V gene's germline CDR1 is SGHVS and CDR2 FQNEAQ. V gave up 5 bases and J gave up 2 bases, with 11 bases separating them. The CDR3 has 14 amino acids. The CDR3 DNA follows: TGTGCCAGCAGCCGGCGGGGAGACACAGATACGCAGTATTTT. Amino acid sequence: CASSRRGDTDTQYF.

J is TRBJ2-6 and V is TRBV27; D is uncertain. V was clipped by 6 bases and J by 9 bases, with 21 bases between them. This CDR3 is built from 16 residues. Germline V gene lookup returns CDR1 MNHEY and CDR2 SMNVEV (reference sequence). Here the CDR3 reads CASSPVPISGSNVLTF. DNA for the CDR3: TGTGCCAGCAGCCCGGTCCCCATCTCTGGCAGCAACGTCCTGACTTTC.

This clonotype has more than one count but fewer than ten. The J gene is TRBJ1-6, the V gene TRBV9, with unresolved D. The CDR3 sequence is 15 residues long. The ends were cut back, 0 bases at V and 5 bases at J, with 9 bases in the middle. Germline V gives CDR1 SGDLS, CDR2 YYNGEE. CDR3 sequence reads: CASSVELGNNSPLHF. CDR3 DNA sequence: TGTGCCAGCAGCGTAGAGCTGGGGAATAATTCACCCCTCCACTTT.

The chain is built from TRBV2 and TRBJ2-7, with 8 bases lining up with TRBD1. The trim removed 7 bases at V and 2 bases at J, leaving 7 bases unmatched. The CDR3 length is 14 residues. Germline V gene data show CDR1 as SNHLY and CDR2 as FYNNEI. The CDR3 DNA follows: TGTGCCAGCAACCAGGGACAGGTGGCCTACGAGCAGTACTTC. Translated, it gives CASNQGQVAYEQYF.

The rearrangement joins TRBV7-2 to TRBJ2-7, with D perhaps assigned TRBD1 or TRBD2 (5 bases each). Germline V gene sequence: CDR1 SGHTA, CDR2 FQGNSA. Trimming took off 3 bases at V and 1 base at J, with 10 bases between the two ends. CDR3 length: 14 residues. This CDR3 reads CASSLTWGSYEQYV. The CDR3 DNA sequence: TGTGCCAGCAGCTTGACCTGGGGGTCCTACGAGCAGTACGTC.

Written as DNA, the CDR3 is TGTGCCAGCAGCCCCCAGGCCGCTAGGCTTAACTATGGCTACACCTTC. This sequence encodes CASSPQAARLNYGYTF. This rearrangement joins TRBV9 to TRBJ1-2; D is ambiguous. The CDR3 is 16 amino acids. Trimming left V 4 bases short and J 1 base short, with 17 bases between. The V gene's germline CDR1 is SGDLS and CDR2 YYNGEE.